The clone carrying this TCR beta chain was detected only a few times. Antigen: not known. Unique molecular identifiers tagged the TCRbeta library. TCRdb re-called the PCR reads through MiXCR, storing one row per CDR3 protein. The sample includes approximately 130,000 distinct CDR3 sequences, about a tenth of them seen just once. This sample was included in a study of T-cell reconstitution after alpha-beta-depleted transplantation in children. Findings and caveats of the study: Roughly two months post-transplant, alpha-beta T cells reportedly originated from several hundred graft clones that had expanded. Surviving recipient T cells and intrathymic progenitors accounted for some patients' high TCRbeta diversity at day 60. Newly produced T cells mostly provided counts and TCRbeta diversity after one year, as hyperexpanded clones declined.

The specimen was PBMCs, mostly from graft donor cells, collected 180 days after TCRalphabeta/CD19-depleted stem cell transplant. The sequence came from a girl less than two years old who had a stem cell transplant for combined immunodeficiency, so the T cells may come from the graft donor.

CDR3 DNA: TGTGCCACTCGGAGGGTAGCGGGACAGGTGAACACCGGGGAGCTGTTTTTT. As protein: CATRRVAGQVNTGELFF. The chain is built from TRBV19 and TRBJ2-2; D is perhaps TRBD1 or TRBD2 (8 bases each). Germline V gene sequence: CDR1 LNHDA, CDR2 SQIVND (reference sequence). V dropped 10 bases and J dropped 1 base, with 22 bases sitting between them. This CDR3 comprises 17 residues.